Following are 13 T cell receptor beta chains from one sample sequenced in a study of Graves' ophthalmopathy and Graves' hyperthyroidism. TCR beta CDR3 amplification used RNA transcripts. Second-round multiplex PCR came after first-round RT-PCR with HTBI primers. TCRdb processed the multiplex PCR reads anew with MiXCR; each CDR3 protein has one entry. Among 1 million to 1.3 million distinct CDR3 sequences, 35% to 45% were seen once, and the ten largest hold around 10%. What was sequenced was peripheral blood or thyroid tissue (not recorded which). These receptors came from an adult man with Graves' hyperthyroidism.

On this clonotype itself: Just one base apart from a much larger clone, this may be a read error. This chain connects TRBV10-3 to TRBJ1-2; 9 bases map to TRBD1. The V and J ends lost 4 bases and 12 bases, in that order; junction bases with no gene match: 3. Germline V gene sequence: CDR1 ENHRY, CDR2 SYGVKD. CDR3 length: 11 amino acids. DNA for the CDR3: TGTGCCATCAGTGTACAGGGGGCACACACCTTC. Protein product: CAISVQGAHTF.

This clonotype was found a few times. V is TRBV5-1 and J is TRBJ2-2, with 8 bases matching TRBD1. Trimming at V came to 4 bases and at J to 4 bases, leaving 6 bases not matched to a gene. The CDR3 loop spans 15 amino acids. The V gene's germline CDR1 is SGHRS and CDR2 YFSETQ. In DNA, the CDR3 is TGCGCCAGCAGCCAGGGGGCTAGTCGCACCGGGGAGCTGTTTTTT. It codes for CASSQGASRTGELFF.

This rearrangement joins TRBV20-1 to TRBJ2-5; 7 positions match TRBD1. The CDR3 sequence is 12 residues long. Losses at the gene ends were 6 bases for V and 3 bases for J; bases not matched to a gene: 4. Germline V CDR1 and CDR2: DFQATT, SNEGSKA (reference sequence). CDR3 residues: CSARGNKETQYF. The CDR3 nucleotides read TGCAGTGCCAGGGGGAATAAAGAGACCCAGTACTTC.

Worth noting for this clonotype: One base away lies a much larger clone, so this may be a sequencing read error. This rearrangement joins TRBV7-9 to TRBJ1-4, with TRBD1 matching over 9 bases. In germline, CDR1 is SEHNR, CDR2 FQNEAQ (reference sequence). The CDR3 consists of 16 residues. CDR3 DNA sequence: TGTGCCGGCAGCTTAGACACTGACAGGGGGTTCGAAAAACTGTTTTTT. Translating gives CAGSLDTDRGFEKLFF. Supplemented by reference TRBV7-9 and TRBJ1-4, the full variable domain reads DTGVSQNPRHKITKRGQNVTFRCDPISEHNRLYWYRQTLGQGPEFLTYFQNEAQLEKSRLLSDRFSAERPKGSFSTLEIQRTEQGDSAMYLCAGSLDTDRGFEKLFFGSGTQLSVL.

This clonotype was seen at least ten times. The chain recombines TRBV2 with TRBJ1-2; no clear D gene. Trimming removed 6 bases from V and 6 bases from J, with 11 bases in between. This CDR3 spans 12 amino acids. Germline-derived CDR1 and CDR2 are SNHLY and FYNNEI. CDR3 sequence: CASRPELDGYTF. The CDR3, as DNA: TGTGCCAGCAGACCAGAGTTAGATGGCTACACCTTC.

The V gene is TRBV29-1, the J gene TRBJ1-1, with TRBD1 matching over 10 bases. The J segment lost 4 bases and the V segment lost 0 bases, leaving 5 bases of the junction unmatched. There are 15 residues in the CDR3. The V gene's germline CDR1 is SQVTM and CDR2 ANQGSEA. The CDR3 DNA reads as TGCAGCGTTGAAGAGACAGGGGGCTTTGGCACTGAAGCTTTCTTT. This sequence encodes CSVEETGGFGTEAFF.

The sample holds many counts of this clonotype. This sequence joins TRBV10-2 and TRBJ2-7; the D is unclear. The CDR3 spans 15 residues. Germline loops: CDR1 WSHSY, CDR2 SAAADI. The ends were cut back, 0 bases at V and 3 bases at J, with 12 bases in the middle. The CDR3 reads CASSESTYRYYEQYF. In nucleotides, the CDR3 is TGCGCCAGCAGTGAGTCGACATACAGATACTACGAGCAGTACTTC.

Many counts were recorded for this clonotype. The chain couples TRBV4-3 to TRBJ2-5; 7 bases align to TRBD2. CDR1 is LGHNA, CDR2 YSLEER, per germline. V trimming: 0 bases; J trimming: 5 bases; junction bases outside the gene matches: 3. There are 14 residues in the CDR3. CDR3 coding DNA: TGCGCCAGCAGCCAAGAAGCCGGGAGGGAGACCCAGTACTTC. Translated, it gives CASSQEAGRETQYF.

This clonotype occurred many times. The V call is TRBV13, the J call TRBJ1-2; 10 bases map to TRBD1. CDR1 and CDR2 (germline): PRHDT, FYEKMQ (reference sequence). The CDR3 covers 13 residues. Trimming at V came to 8 bases and at J to 2 bases, leaving 2 bases not matched to a gene. CDR3 sequence reads: CASQGQGNYGYTF. For the CDR3, the DNA is TGTGCCAGCCAGGGACAGGGGAACTATGGCTACACCTTC. Full variable domain (remainder filled in from reference TRBV13 and TRBJ1-2): AAGVIQSPRHLIKEKRETATLKCYPIPRHDTVYWYQQGPGQDPQFLISFYEKMQSDKGSIPDRFSAQQFSDYHSELNMSSLELGDSALYFCASQGQGNYGYTFGSGTRLTVV.

The rearrangement uses TRBV7-2 and TRBJ1-1; weak D call: TRBD1 (6 bases). The V gene lost 6 bases and the J gene lost 0 bases, with 11 bases spanning the gap. This CDR3 region has 14 residues. Germline V gene sequence: CDR1 SGHTA, CDR2 FQGNSA. The CDR3 region has the DNA TGTGCCAGCAGGTACAGGACAGTGAACACTGAAGCTTTCTTT. Translation gives CASRYRTVNTEAFF. The whole variable domain, remainder taken from reference TRBV7-2 and TRBJ1-1, is GAGVSQSPSNKVTEKGKDVELRCDPISGHTALYWYRQSLGQGLEFLIYFQGNSAPDKSGLPSDRFSAERTGGSVSTLTIQRTQQEDSAVYLCASRYRTVNTEAFFGQGTRLTVV.

This chain joins TRBV9 and TRBJ2-2; 10 bases map to TRBD1. Germline CDR1 is SGDLS and CDR2 is YYNGEE. Trimming took 5 bases from V and 6 from J; bases not matched to a gene: 13. The CDR3 sequence is 17 residues long. The chain's CDR3 is CASSRFQGQGVAGELFF. The CDR3 bases are TGTGCCAGCAGTCGCTTCCAAGGACAGGGGGTGGCCGGGGAGCTGTTTTTT.

V usage is TRBV6-5 and J usage is TRBJ2-7, with D possibly TRBD2 on 6 matching bases. V was trimmed by 0 bases and J by 5 bases, leaving 11 bases between them. Germline V lookup: CDR1 MNHEY, CDR2 SVGAGI. The CDR3 has 14 residues. DNA of the CDR3: TGTGCCAGCAGTTACTCGACTAGTCGGGACGAGCAGTACTTC. Translation gives CASSYSTSRDEQYF.

V is TRBV9 and J is TRBJ1-5, with D unresolved. The CDR3 consists of 15 residues. The V end lost 7 bases, the J end lost 0 bases, and 14 bases lay between the germline ends. Germline values: CDR1 SGDLS, CDR2 YYNGEE. The CDR3 region is CASSPPTASNQPQHF. CDR3 bases: TGTGCCAGCTCACCACCGACGGCTAGCAATCAGCCCCAGCATTTT.